This is a list of T cell receptor beta chains from one sample in a study of T cells in Graves' hyperthyroidism and ophthalmopathy. TCRdb itself ran the multiplex PCR reads through MiXCR, one entry per CDR3 protein. Of hundreds of thousands of distinct CDR3 sequences listed, approximately 17% were seen once; the top ten hold about 51%. The specimen sequenced was blood. Receptors were obtained from a woman aged 55-70 years with Graves' ophthalmopathy. CDR3s leave out the opening cysteine and the closing phenylalanine or tryptophan.

V gene	J gene	CDR3 protein
TRBV27	TRBJ2-3	ASSWAGGSTDTQY
TRBV7-2	TRBJ2-7	ASSQFSGRANYEQY
TRBV7-2	TRBJ1-4	ASSLARADNEKLF
TRBV20-1	TRBJ2-1	SAGQSSYNEQF
TRBV27	TRBJ2-7	ASRPNRDRGYEQY
TRBV20-1	TRBJ2-7	SSRTGRGYEQY
TRBV7-9	TRBJ1-1	ASTKAQGNTEAF
TRBV5-1	TRBJ2-7	ASSLASGPDEQY
TRBV2	TRBJ2-2	ASYAGTGNTGELF
TRBV7-8	TRBJ1-1	ASSLLPKTKGQKLNTEAF
TRBV27	TRBJ1-1	ASSSRIVGSTEAF
TRBV6-5	TRBJ1-1	ASSYSREGEAF
TRBV3-1	TRBJ2-5	ASNQRSYQETQY
TRBV20-1	TRBJ2-5	SARHRDHQETQY
TRBV11-2	TRBJ2-3	ASSLFMATDTQY
TRBV27	TRBJ2-2	ASKPGGFTGELF
TRBV2	TRBJ2-7	ARATPGTSGYEQY
TRBV4-3	TRBJ2-6	ASSQEFSNSGANVLT
TRBV6-2/TRBV6-3	TRBJ2-1	ASSYSKENEQF
TRBV7-2	TRBJ2-1	ASSVSGGSYNEQF
TRBV7-9	TRBJ2-5	ASSSTGTSVTETQY
TRBV2	TRBJ2-7	ASSDDVNSAKY
TRBV27	TRBJ2-7	ASRPVGNSGSYEQY
TRBV30	TRBJ2-3	AWSYGTSGSGPDTQY
TRBV27	TRBJ2-2	ASRTTGLNTGELF
TRBV20-1	TRBJ2-1	SVWDGAYNEQF
TRBV10-3	TRBJ2-2	ATSSNTGELF
TRBV25-1	TRBJ2-3	ASSESSAGVIGTQY
TRBV20-1	TRBJ1-2	SARVDYGYT
TRBV24-1	TRBJ1-2	ATSDFGSTGWEGYT
TRBV2	TRBJ1-1	ASKVDMNTEAF
TRBV7-9	TRBJ2-1	ASSSLPTSGSYNEQF
TRBV12-3/TRBV12-4	TRBJ2-5	ASSLAISGRETQY
TRBV12-3/TRBV12-4	TRBJ1-2	ASSSVQGSGYT
TRBV5-8	TRBJ2-5	ASSPHRGDGTQY